Below are 15 T cell receptor beta chains sequenced from a single sample in a study of T-cell reconstitution after alpha-beta-depleted transplantation in children. This sample's TCRbeta library carried unique molecular identifier barcodes. TCRdb ran MiXCR on the PCR reads and lists one entry per CDR3 protein. The data show about 580,000 distinct CDR3 sequences, 20% to 30% seen once. The source was PBMCs, collected before TCRalphabeta/CD19-depleted stem cell transplant. These receptor sequences come from a boy in the first two years of life with Wiskott-Aldrich syndrome, due to receive a stem cell transplant.

CDR3 coding DNA: TGTGCCAGCAGCCTCGTGGCGGGAGGATGGACCGGGGAGCTGTTTTTT. Protein: CASSLVAGGWTGELFF. The chain links TRBV5-4 to TRBJ2-2; TRBD2 matches at 8 bases. The V gene's germline CDR1 is SGHNT and CDR2 YYREEE (reference sequence). The ends lost 4 bases at V and 5 bases at J; junction bases unmatched: 10. This CDR3 has 16 residues. The full variable domain, with the rest looked up from reference TRBV5-4 and TRBJ2-2, is ETGVTQSPTHLIKTRGQQVTLRCSSQSGHNTVSWYQQALGQGPQFIFQYYREEENGRGNFPPRFSGLQFPNYSSELNVNALELDDSALYLCASSLVAGGWTGELFFGEGSRLTVL.

The rearrangement uses TRBV24-1 and TRBJ2-3, with 8 bases fitting TRBD1. Germline V gene lookup returns CDR1 KGHDR and CDR2 SFDVKD. Losses at the gene ends were 7 bases for V and 0 bases for J; bases not matched to a gene: 8. This CDR3 region has 16 residues. This CDR3 is CATRGGTGTSTDTQYF. The CDR3 DNA follows: TGTGCCACCAGAGGCGGGACAGGCACTAGCACAGATACGCAGTATTTT.

The chain uses TRBV10-3 and TRBJ2-2; 7 bases map to TRBD1. The CDR3 covers 16 residues. Germline CDR1 is ENHRY and CDR2 is SYGVKD. V shed 6 bases and J 1 base; nucleotides not matched to a gene: 8. CDR3 sequence reads: CAIRDEGQMNTGELFF. In nucleotides, the CDR3 is TGTGCCATCAGGGACGAGGGACAGATGAACACCGGGGAGCTGTTTTTT.

The genes are TRBV6-1 and TRBJ1-6; D is unresolved. This CDR3 is built from 12 residues. CDR1 and CDR2 (germline): MNHNS, SASEGT. Deletions cut 2 bases from V and 10 bases from J, with 6 bases between. CDR3 protein: CASSEFGSPLHF. The DNA of the CDR3 is TGTGCCAGCAGTGAATTTGGATCACCCCTCCACTTT.

The table lists this clonotype with a few counts. The chain couples TRBV10-3 to TRBJ2-5; TRBD2 matches 9 bases. The CDR3 length is 16 residues. Trimming removed 0 bases from V and 5 bases from J; junction bases left unmatched: 7. Per the germline V gene, CDR1 is ENHRY and CDR2 is SYGVKD. The CDR3 is CAISESLAGLRETQYF. The DNA of the CDR3 is TGTGCCATCAGTGAGTCGCTAGCGGGACTGAGGGAGACCCAGTACTTC.

This sequence joins TRBV4-1 and TRBJ2-1; TRBD1 or TRBD2 may be the D gene (5 bases each). CDR1 and CDR2 from the germline V gene are MGHRA and YSYEKL. The CDR3 length is 14 residues. The germline V and J ends were trimmed by 1 base and 8 bases, with 12 bases remaining between them. In DNA form, the CDR3 reads TGCGCCAGCAGCCAAGTGGTCGGGGACGATGAGCAGTTCTTC. Translation: CASSQVVGDDEQFF.

The CDR3 region has the DNA TGTGCCAGCAGCCAAGATCAGGACGGGAGCTCCTACGAGCAGTACTTC. Amino acids: CASSQDQDGSSYEQYF. V usage is TRBV4-2 and J usage is TRBJ2-7; TRBD2 is a possible D gene (6 bases). V lost 0 bases and J lost 0, with 12 bases in between. Germline V lookup: CDR1 LGHNA, CDR2 YNFKEQ. The CDR3 totals 16 residues.

This clonotype showed up just a few times. The chain joins TRBV12-3 or TRBV12-4 to TRBJ1-1; tentatively, D is TRBD1 (6 bases). V lost 8 bases, J lost 4 bases, and 14 bases lay in between. CDR3 length equals 13 residues. The CDR3 region is CASGLQGFTEAFF. CDR3 coding DNA: TGTGCCAGCGGCCTGCAGGGGTTCACTGAAGCTTTCTTT.

This chain links TRBV5-6 with TRBJ2-6, with 11 bases lining up with TRBD2. The CDR3 is 18 amino acids. Germline values: CDR1 SGHDT, CDR2 YYEEEE. V was clipped by 2 bases and J by 0 bases; unmatched bases: 4. CDR3 bases: TGTGCCAGCAGCTTTAAACTAGCGGGAGCCTCTGGGGCCAACGTCCTGACTTTC. It is translated as CASSFKLAGASGANVLTF. Full variable domain (missing parts from reference TRBV5-6 and TRBJ2-6): DAGVTQSPTHLIKTRGQQVTLRCSPKSGHDTVSWYQQALGQGPQFIFQYYEEEERQRGNFPDRFSGHQFPNYSSELNVNALLLGDSALYLCASSFKLAGASGANVLTFGAGSRLTVL.

A few counts support this clonotype. The chain recombines TRBV12-3 or TRBV12-4 with TRBJ1-5; TRBD1 aligns across 8 bases. The CDR3 contains 15 residues. The V and J ends lost 7 bases and 4 bases, in that order; junction bases with no gene match: 9. Written as DNA, the CDR3 is TGTGCCAGCACCTTGGACAGGGCGGGAAATCAGCCCCAGCATTTT. Amino acids: CASTLDRAGNQPQHF.

The V call is TRBV25-1, the J call TRBJ2-7; D uncertain. Per germline, CDR1 MGHDK and CDR2 SYGVNS. The V end lost 5 bases, the J end lost 5 bases, and 13 bases lay between the germline ends. This CDR3 has 13 amino acids. CDR3 DNA sequence: TGTGCCAGCAGTCCATACGCTCACGACGAGCAGTACTTC. It yields the protein CASSPYAHDEQYF.

Details on this clonotype: A junction boundary mismatches the germline segment, possibly from a read error. The chain has TRBV20-1 and TRBJ1-5, with D uncertain. CDR3 size: 14 residues. Germline V gene lookup returns CDR1 DFQATT and CDR2 SNEGSKA (reference sequence). CDR3 DNA sequence: TGCAGTGCTCGAGATGTCCTTAGCAATCAGCCCCAGCATTTT. Translation gives CSARDVLSNQPQHF.

V usage is TRBV14 and J usage is TRBJ1-1; weak D call: TRBD1 (5 bases). The V end was cut by 1 base, the J end by 3 bases, with 21 bases between. The V gene's germline CDR1 is SGHDN and CDR2 FVKESK. The CDR3 extends over 18 amino acids. CDR3 nucleotide sequence: TGTGCCAGCAGCCAAGTAGGGACCCGCCTTAGGTGGGACACTGAAGCTTTCTTT. This translates into CASSQVGTRLRWDTEAFF.

This clonotype was counted a few times. As DNA, the CDR3 is TGTGCCAGCTCACCCCTCGGGACTCCCCGCACAGATACGCAGTATTTT. It encodes CASSPLGTPRTDTQYF. The chain recombines TRBV18 with TRBJ2-3; perhaps TRBD2 as D (6 bases). V lost 3 bases, J lost 1 base, and 14 bases lay in between. The V gene's germline CDR1 is KGHSH and CDR2 LQKENI. CDR3 length equals 16 residues.

This clonotype came up a few times. V and J are TRBV27 and TRBJ1-1; D is unresolved. The germline gives CDR1 MNHEY, CDR2 SMNVEV (reference sequence). V lost 2 bases to trimming and J lost 3 bases, with 10 bases between them. The CDR3 length is 14 residues. CDR3 sequence: CASSLKRTYTEAFF. In DNA form, the CDR3 reads TGTGCCAGCAGTTTAAAGAGGACCTACACTGAAGCTTTCTTT.